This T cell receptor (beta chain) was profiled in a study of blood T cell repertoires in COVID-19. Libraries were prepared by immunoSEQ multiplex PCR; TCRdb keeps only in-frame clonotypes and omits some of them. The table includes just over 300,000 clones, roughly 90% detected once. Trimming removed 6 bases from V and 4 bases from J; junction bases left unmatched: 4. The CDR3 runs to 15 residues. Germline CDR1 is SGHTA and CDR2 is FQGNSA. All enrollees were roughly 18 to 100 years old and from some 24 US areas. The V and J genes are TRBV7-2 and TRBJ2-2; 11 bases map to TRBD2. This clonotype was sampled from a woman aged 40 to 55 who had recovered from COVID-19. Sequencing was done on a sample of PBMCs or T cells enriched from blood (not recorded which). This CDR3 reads CASRKTSGATGELFF. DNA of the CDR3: TGTGCCAGCAGGAAGACTAGCGGGGCCACCGGGGAGCTGTTTTTT.